This T cell receptor (beta chain) was documented in a study of T cells in Graves' hyperthyroidism and ophthalmopathy. Regarding the study as a whole: The authors' 13 V-J model separated ophthalmopathy from stable hyperthyroidism.

About this clonotype: Its antigen is still unknown.

There were TCR beta CDR3 regions amplified from RNA transcripts. Initially, a first-round RT-PCR of the TCR CDR3 employed the HTBI primer set. TCRdb re-called the multiplex PCR reads with MiXCR, one entry per CDR3 protein. The table shows under 250,000 distinct CDR3 sequences, with about a sixth occurring only once. Fresh peripheral blood, approximately 10 ml, was the source of the PBMCs. The CDR3 covers 14 residues. V was pared by 5 bases and J by 3 bases, with 4 bases of the junction left unmatched. The germline gives CDR1 MNHNS, CDR2 SASEGT. The TCR originated in a man aged 50-59 years with Graves' hyperthyroidism. This rearrangement joins TRBV6-1 to TRBJ1-1; TRBD1 matches 9 bases. The sequencing input was blood. CDR3 loop: CASSNRGRHTEAFF. In DNA, the CDR3 is TGTGCCAGCAGTAACAGGGGGCGGCACACTGAAGCTTTCTTT.